Below, one T cell receptor (beta chain) is given with its context. The source of the sample is a study of blood T cell repertoires in COVID-19. Sequenced by immunoSEQ multiplex PCR; TCRdb stores in-frame clones only, minus some. The sample carries around 110,000 clones, 71% recorded once. This clonotype was obtained from a human donor with acute or convalescent COVID-19. The donor label of this sample is uncertain. Sequenced sample: peripheral blood.

The CDR3 coding sequence is TGTGCCAGCTCACCAAACAGGGGGGAGACCCAGTACTTC. It translates to CASSPNRGETQYF. The chain joins TRBV18 to TRBJ2-5, with TRBD1 matching over 8 bases. J gave up 5 bases and V 2 bases, and 1 base lay outside the gene matches. Germline CDR1 is KGHSH and CDR2 is LQKENI. The CDR3 runs 13 residues. Combining the CDR3 with reference TRBV18 and TRBJ2-5 gives the whole variable domain NAGVMQNPRHLVRRRGQEARLRCSPMKGHSHVYWYRQLPEEGLKFMVYLQKENIIDESGMPKERFSAEFPKEGPSILRIQQVVRGDSAAYFCASSPNRGETQYFGPGTRLLVL.